This TCR beta chain appears in the sequencing data of a study of CD8 T cells in ankylosing spondylitis. This clonotype was seen repeatedly, ten times or more. Its antigen is undetermined. Findings and caveats of the study: Clones tied to disease were said to be significantly enriched in matched ankylosing spondylitis synovial fluid. Several highly homologous variants formed a TCR beta motif that appeared characteristic of ankylosing spondylitis blood.

In making TCR beta libraries, quantitative 5'-RACE with molecular barcodes was used. TCRdb re-analysed the 5' RACE reads in MiXCR, keeping a single row per CDR3 protein. Of some 840,000 distinct CDR3 sequences listed, 12% are singletons. Sample: blood, either unsorted or a sorted T cell fraction (not recorded which). This receptor was taken from a male donor with ankylosing spondylitis.

The CDR3 is CSAFRAGNTEAFF. CDR3 nucleotides: TGCAGTGCTTTCCGGGCCGGGAACACTGAAGCTTTCTTT. The chain joins TRBV20-1 to TRBJ1-1, with no clear D. Trimming shortened V by 5 bases and J by 1 base, and 11 bases separated the two germline ends. In germline, CDR1 is DFQATT, CDR2 SNEGSKA (reference sequence). The CDR3 has 13 amino acids.